This T cell receptor (beta chain) was observed in a study of PD-1 blockade in mismatch repair-deficient tumors. Sequenced by immunoSEQ multiplex PCR; TCRdb stores in-frame clones only, minus some. The sample consists of 75,000 to 85,000 clones, 81% of them appearing once. Broader study findings: Tumor-resident clones, often undetectable pretreatment in blood, expanded then contracted after pembrolizumab.

V dropped 1 base and J dropped 3; count of bases not matched to a gene: 4. Germline CDR1 LNHDA, CDR2 SQIVND (reference sequence). The CDR3 loop spans 16 amino acids. Comment on this clone: Antigen unknown.

The TCR was taken from an adult with mismatch repair-deficient cancer. The material sequenced was peripheral blood, taken 12 weeks after starting pembrolizumab. This chain joins TRBV19 and TRBJ1-4, with 8 bases that match TRBD1. The CDR3: CASSIGQGMANEKLFF. The CDR3 DNA sequence: TGTGCCAGTAGTATAGGACAGGGGATGGCTAATGAAAAACTGTTTTTT.